The 30 T cell receptor beta chains below all came from one sample that was sequenced in a study of T cell changes during pregnancy in multiple sclerosis. The table came from immunoSEQ multiplex PCR; TCRdb's copy has only in-frame clones and leaves some out. Seen here are around 65,000 clones, more than 90% observed once, and the top ten hold 3.3%. The specimen comprised peripheral blood, sampled in the first trimester of pregnancy. The receptors here all came from a female donor in good health, enrolled as a control in a pregnancy study.

This clone occurred once. The V and J genes are TRBV7-6 and TRBJ2-7; 14 bases fit TRBD2. Germline loops: CDR1 SGHVS, CDR2 FNYEAQ. This CDR3 spans 17 amino acids. Unmatched junction bases numbered 6, after V lost 2 bases and J lost 3 bases. This chain's CDR3 is CASSLWTSGGFIYEQYF. The CDR3 DNA sequence: TGTGCCAGCAGCTTATGGACTAGCGGGGGGTTCATCTACGAGCAGTACTTC.

The chain is built from TRBV11-2 and TRBJ1-5; D remains ambiguous. The CDR3 contains 13 residues. Trimming pared 1 base from V and 4 bases from J, leaving 5 bases between. Per the germline V gene, CDR1 is SGHAT and CDR2 is FQNNGV. DNA of the CDR3: TGTGCCAGCAGCTTAGGAGAGAATCAGCCCCAGCATTTT. It is translated as CASSLGENQPQHF. The full variable domain, in which reference TRBV11-2 and TRBJ1-5 provide the parts outside the CDR3, is EAGVAQSPRYKIIEKRQSVAFWCNPISGHATLYWYQQILGQGPKLLIQFQNNGVVDDSQLPKDRFSAERLKGVDSTLKIQPAKLEDSAVYLCASSLGENQPQHFGDGTRLSIL.

V and J are TRBV19 and TRBJ1-5; D is perhaps TRBD1 (5 bases). Per the germline V gene, CDR1 is LNHDA and CDR2 is SQIVND (reference sequence). The V end was cut by 11 bases, the J end by 0 bases, with 26 bases between. The CDR3 is 18 residues long. CDR3: CAAPRPGTLRYSNQPQHF. The CDR3 nucleotides are TGTGCCGCCCCACGGCCGGGGACTCTCCGTTATAGCAATCAGCCCCAGCATTTT.

This clone has only one observation. CDR3 sequence: CASSRTDNTDTQYF. The CDR3 bases are TGCGCCAGCAGCCGGACAGATAACACAGATACGCAGTATTTT. The gene calls are TRBV5-1 and TRBJ2-3, with D possibly TRBD1 on 6 matching bases. Germline V gives CDR1 SGHRS, CDR2 YFSETQ. The CDR3 consists of 14 residues. V dropped 4 bases and J dropped 2 bases, with 11 bases sitting between them.

This clone was counted once. This chain links TRBV29-1 with TRBJ2-2; TRBD2 matches at 9 bases. Germline V gives CDR1 SQVTM, CDR2 ANQGSEA. J was trimmed by 2 bases and V by 5 bases; bases with no gene match: 6. The CDR3 length is 15 residues. The CDR3 here is CSVSIGTSNTGELFF. The CDR3 DNA is TGCAGCGTTTCAATCGGGACTAGCAACACCGGGGAGCTGTTTTTT.

The chain links TRBV19 to TRBJ1-5; tentative D call: TRBD1 (5 bases). Looked up from germline, CDR1 is LNHDA and CDR2 is SQIVND (reference sequence). This CDR3 comprises 13 residues. V was clipped by 8 bases and J by 7 bases, with 15 bases between them. For the CDR3, the DNA is TGTGCCAGTCGCAGGGAGGTGGAACAGCCCCAGCATTTT. It specifies CASRREVEQPQHF.

For the CDR3, the DNA is TGTGCCAGCAGTTTTGCACAGGGGACCTACGAGCAGTACTTC. It codes for CASSFAQGTYEQYF. The chain couples TRBV27 to TRBJ2-7; 7 nucleotides align to TRBD1. The CDR3 extends over 14 amino acids. The germline gives CDR1 MNHEY, CDR2 SMNVEV (reference sequence). The junction had 4 bases not matched to a gene; V was cut back by 3 bases and J by 2 bases.

This chain joins TRBV5-1 and TRBJ2-1; a possible D gene is TRBD2 (5 bases). This CDR3 is 15 amino acids long. Per the germline V gene, CDR1 is SGHRS and CDR2 is YFSETQ. V lost 1 base and J 7 bases, leaving 15 bases between the germline ends. The CDR3 nucleotides are TGCGCCAGCAGCTTGTTCGGGAACCGAGAAAATGAGCAGTTCTTC. This codes for CASSLFGNRENEQFF.

This clone was found many times. CDR3 sequence reads: CASSSGVSGELFF. CDR3 sequence (DNA): TGTGCCAGCAGTAGCGGGGTCTCCGGGGAGCTGTTTTTT. This chain links TRBV6-4 with TRBJ2-2; TRBD2 aligns across 7 bases. V shed 5 bases, J shed 6 bases, and the junction held 3 bases outside the gene matches. Germline-derived CDR1 and CDR2 are MRHNA and SNTAGT. The CDR3 length is 13 residues.

The gene calls are TRBV5-1 and TRBJ2-5; D uncertain. Trimming took off 0 bases at V and 5 bases at J, with 17 bases between the two ends. This CDR3 spans 16 amino acids. Germline CDR1 reads SGHRS; CDR2 reads YFSETQ. In DNA, the CDR3 is TGCGCCAGCAGCTTGGTCGTGTCAGGTGGATGGGAGACCCAGTACTTC. Translation gives CASSLVVSGGWETQYF. Drawing the rest from reference TRBV5-1 and TRBJ2-5, the complete variable domain is KAGVTQTPRYLIKTRGQQVTLSCSPISGHRSVSWYQQTPGQGLQFLFEYFSETQRNKGNFPGRFSGRQFSNSRSEMNVSTLELGDSALYLCASSLVVSGGWETQYFGPGTRLLVL.

The chain recombines TRBV4-3 with TRBJ2-1; 10 bases map to TRBD2. This CDR3 contains 16 residues. V was pared by 3 bases and J by 7 bases, with 9 bases of the junction left unmatched. Germline values: CDR1 LGHNA, CDR2 YSLEER. The CDR3 DNA is TGCGCCAGCAGCCATCTCAGCGGGGGGGCTCGAAATGAGCAGTTCTTC. This sequence encodes CASSHLSGGARNEQFF.

This clone appeared once. The chain uses TRBV5-1 and TRBJ2-7, with 8 bases identical to TRBD2. The CDR3 is made up of 14 amino acids. Germline CDR1 is SGHRS and CDR2 is YFSETQ. V gave up 7 bases and J gave up 3 bases; unmatched junction bases: 9. CDR3 sequence (DNA): TGCGCCAGCGGGCCGGGACTAGGGGACTACGAGCAGTACTTC. This gives the protein CASGPGLGDYEQYF.

The chain joins TRBV7-9 to TRBJ1-5, with TRBD1 matching over 8 bases. This CDR3 is 15 amino acids long. The germline V gene has CDR1 SEHNR and CDR2 FQNEAQ (reference sequence). The J segment lost 4 bases and the V segment lost 1 base, leaving 3 bases of the junction unmatched. The CDR3 sequence: CASSLGTGSNQPQHF. CDR3 bases: TGTGCCAGCAGCTTAGGGACAGGGTCAAATCAGCCCCAGCATTTT.

The chain links TRBV9 to TRBJ2-7; no definite D call. The V and J ends lost 0 bases and 1 base respectively, with 11 bases between them. From germline, CDR1 is SGDLS and CDR2 YYNGEE. The CDR3 runs 15 residues. The chain's CDR3 is CASSVGAPGSYEQYF. CDR3 in DNA: TGTGCCAGCAGCGTAGGAGCCCCCGGGTCCTACGAGCAGTACTTC.

V is TRBV5-6 and J is TRBJ2-5; 7 nucleotides agree with TRBD2. Germline V gene sequence: CDR1 SGHDT, CDR2 YYEEEE. J was trimmed by 4 bases and V by 1 base; bases with no gene match: 10. The CDR3 has 16 amino acids. CDR3 sequence: CASSLLKRGIAETQYF. The DNA of the CDR3 is TGTGCCAGCAGCTTGCTCAAGCGGGGAATCGCAGAGACCCAGTACTTC.

This clone was detected only once. The CDR3 nucleotides are TGTGCCACCAGCAGCTTCACAGGGAAAGCTTTCTTT. It translates to CATSSFTGKAFF. The chain recombines TRBV15 with TRBJ1-1; D possibly corresponds to TRBD1 (6 bases). Per germline, CDR1 LNHNV and CDR2 YYDKDF (reference sequence). V lost 3 bases, J lost 9 bases, and 11 bases lay in between. The length of the CDR3 is 12 residues.

The rearrangement uses TRBV25-1 and TRBJ1-2, with D tentatively TRBD1 (5 bases). Trimming took off 6 bases at V and 4 bases at J, with 9 bases between the two ends. This CDR3 spans 12 amino acids. In germline, CDR1 is MGHDK, CDR2 SYGVNS. Written as DNA, the CDR3 is TGTGCCAGCAGGGAGGGACTCTATGGCTACACCTTC. It encodes CASREGLYGYTF.

This sequence joins TRBV5-6 and TRBJ2-3; 11 bases agree with TRBD2. The CDR3 contains 15 residues. Germline V gene lookup returns CDR1 SGHDT and CDR2 YYEEEE. V lost 4 bases to trimming and J lost 0 bases; unmatched junction nucleotides: 1. In nucleotides, the CDR3 is TGTGCCAGCAGCATAGCGGGAGGGAGCACAGATACGCAGTATTTT. Amino acids: CASSIAGGSTDTQYF.

The chain is built from TRBV6-4 and TRBJ2-3; 7 positions agree with TRBD2. The CDR3 spans 15 residues. Per the germline V gene, CDR1 is MRHNA and CDR2 is SNTAGT. J lost 0 bases, V lost 4 bases, and 4 bases had no gene match. The CDR3 region has the DNA TGTGCCAGCAGTGCGGGAGGCTCTAGCACAGATACGCAGTATTTT. Encoded protein: CASSAGGSSTDTQYF.

The V and J genes are TRBV5-1 and TRBJ2-3, with TRBD1 identical over 7 bases. This CDR3 contains 15 residues. The germline V gene has CDR1 SGHRS and CDR2 YFSETQ. J was trimmed by 0 bases and V by 0 bases; bases with no gene match: 1. CDR3 in DNA: TGCGCCAGCAGCTTGGGACAGGGTAGCACAGATACGCAGTATTTT. Translated, it gives CASSLGQGSTDTQYF.

This clone appeared a few times. V and J are TRBV19 and TRBJ1-2, with TRBD1 as a possible D gene (6 bases). V was pared by 5 bases and J by 1 base, with 14 bases between. Germline loops: CDR1 LNHDA, CDR2 SQIVND (reference sequence). The CDR3 runs 15 residues. The chain's CDR3 is CASSGRGAFNYGYTF. In nucleotides, the CDR3 is TGTGCCAGTAGTGGCAGGGGCGCATTTAACTATGGCTACACCTTC.

The chain uses TRBV2 and TRBJ2-3; unclear D gene. V was pared by 6 bases and J by 5 bases, with 6 bases between. Germline V gives CDR1 SNHLY, CDR2 FYNNEI. This CDR3 is built from 11 residues. In DNA, the CDR3 is TGTGCCAGCAGGCGTCAAGATACGCAGTATTTT. It specifies CASRRQDTQYF.

The chain employs TRBV27 and TRBJ1-1; D not certain. V was cut by 6 bases and J by 5 bases, with 10 bases left in between. The CDR3 sequence is 12 residues long. Germline loops: CDR1 MNHEY, CDR2 SMNVEV (reference sequence). The CDR3 reads CASSWRVTEAFF. CDR3 DNA sequence: TGTGCCAGCAGCTGGAGGGTTACTGAAGCTTTCTTT.

V gene TRBV10-3 combines with J gene TRBJ2-1, with 10 bases lining up with TRBD1. Germline CDR1 is ENHRY and CDR2 is SYGVKD. V shed 5 bases, J shed 7 bases, and the junction held 5 bases outside the gene matches. The CDR3 is made up of 14 amino acids. The DNA of the CDR3 is TGTGCCATCAGTTATTCGGACAGGGGGAATGAGCAGTTCTTC. It codes for CAISYSDRGNEQFF.

V is TRBV10-3 and J is TRBJ1-5; 9 nucleotides agree with TRBD1. This CDR3 is 15 amino acids long. Germline trimming cut 1 base from V and 6 bases from J; bases unmatched to any gene: 4. Germline CDR1 reads ENHRY; CDR2 reads SYGVKD. CDR3 in amino acids: CAISEWGQGSQPQHF. The CDR3 DNA reads as TGTGCCATCAGTGAGTGGGGACAGGGTTCTCAGCCCCAGCATTTT.

The CDR3 nucleotides read TGTGCCAGTAGTATCCTACAGGGTCTCGTGAGTGGCTACACCTTC. Translating gives CASSILQGLVSGYTF. The V gene is TRBV19, the J gene TRBJ1-2, with a possible D match to TRBD1 (6 bases). Per the germline V gene, CDR1 is LNHDA and CDR2 is SQIVND (reference sequence). The V gene lost 3 bases and the J gene lost 7 bases, with 18 bases spanning the gap. CDR3 size: 15 residues.

The chain couples TRBV7-9 to TRBJ2-1, with 8 bases fitting TRBD1. V gave up 6 bases and J gave up 3 bases; unmatched junction bases: 7. Per the germline V gene, CDR1 is SEHNR and CDR2 is FQNEAQ (reference sequence). This CDR3 region has 15 residues. CDR3 loop: CASRNDRGLYNEQFF. CDR3 sequence (DNA): TGTGCCAGCAGGAACGACAGGGGCCTCTACAATGAGCAGTTCTTC.

The chain combines TRBV7-2 with TRBJ2-1, with 7 bases aligning to TRBD1. The junction had 3 bases not matched to a gene; V was cut back by 4 bases and J by 0 bases. In germline, CDR1 is SGHTA, CDR2 FQGNSA. The CDR3 has 15 amino acids. The CDR3 DNA sequence: TGTGCCAGCAGCTGGGACAGCAGCTCCTACAATGAGCAGTTCTTC. Translated, it gives CASSWDSSSYNEQFF. The whole variable domain, remainder taken from reference TRBV7-2 and TRBJ2-1, is GAGVSQSPSNKVTEKGKDVELRCDPISGHTALYWYRQSLGQGLEFLIYFQGNSAPDKSGLPSDRFSAERTGGSVSTLTIQRTQQEDSAVYLCASSWDSSSYNEQFFGPGTRLTVL.

The chain combines TRBV6-5 with TRBJ1-4; 9 nucleotides match TRBD1. V lost 0 bases, J lost 10 bases, and 9 bases stayed unmatched. The germline CDR1 and CDR2 sequences are MNHEY and SVGAGI. The CDR3 loop spans 16 amino acids. The CDR3 coding sequence is TGTGCCAGCAGTTACTCTAAACCGGGACAGGGAGGAAAACTGTTTTTT. Amino acid sequence: CASSYSKPGQGGKLFF.

J is TRBJ1-1 and V is TRBV6-5; 9 bases align to TRBD1. Trimming removed 6 bases from V and 0 bases from J; junction bases left unmatched: 2. The CDR3 extends over 14 amino acids. Per the germline V gene, CDR1 is MNHEY and CDR2 is SVGAGI. The CDR3 DNA is TGTGCCAGCAGGGGACAGGGAATGAACACTGAAGCTTTCTTT. Translating gives CASRGQGMNTEAFF.